Listed below are T cell receptor beta chains from one sample, sequenced in a study of graft-versus-host responses after intestinal transplantation. No antigen is known for these receptors. Method: immunoSEQ multiplex PCR; TCRdb's copy keeps in-frame clones and lacks some. Altogether 30,000 to 45,000 clones are present, about 93% being singletons, with the ten largest covering 21%. Sample: unstimulated CD8+ T cells sorted from spleen or lymph node cells, taken before transplant. These TCRs come from a human donor who was the organ donor for an intestinal transplant. CDR3s include the opening cysteine and the closing phenylalanine or tryptophan. The D gene is left open where the match is weak. Size is stated for part of the rows, as once, few or many counts, or as a class when the clone is expanded.

CDR3 protein: CASSQDGSVVPYNEQFF; CDR3 DNA: TGTGCCAGCAGCCAAGATGGGTCGGTAGTCCCCTACAATGAGCAGTTCTTC; D gene: -; clone size: -; J gene: TRBJ2-1; V gene: TRBV4-2
CDR3 protein: CASSLGGRETQYF; CDR3 DNA: TGTGCCAGCAGTTTGGGGGGGCGGGAGACCCAGTACTTC; D gene: -; clone size: -; J gene: TRBJ2-5; V gene: TRBV27
CDR3 protein: CASTNRDRGAKNIQYF; CDR3 DNA: TGTGCCAGCACTAACAGGGATCGTGGGGCCAAAAACATTCAGTACTTC; D gene: -; clone size: -; J gene: TRBJ2-4; V gene: TRBV28
CDR3 protein: CASSYMGDGGGYTF; CDR3 DNA: TGTGCCAGCAGTTACATGGGGGATGGAGGTGGCTACACCTTC; D gene: -; clone size: -; J gene: TRBJ1-2; V gene: TRBV6-5
CDR3 protein: CASSQDYREINTEAFF; CDR3 DNA: TGCGCCAGCAGCCAAGATTACAGGGAGATAAACACTGAAGCTTTCTTT; D gene: -; clone size: -; J gene: TRBJ1-1; V gene: TRBV4-3
CDR3 protein: CASSLGVGRTEAFF; CDR3 DNA: TGTGCCAGCAGCTTGGGTGTCGGGCGGACTGAAGCTTTCTTT; D gene: -; clone size: -; J gene: TRBJ1-1; V gene: TRBV5-6
CDR3 protein: CASSPEGARNTGELFF; CDR3 DNA: TGCGCCAGCAGCCCGGAGGGGGCGCGGAACACCGGGGAGCTGTTTTTT; D gene: -; clone size: -; J gene: TRBJ2-2; V gene: TRBV4-1
CDR3 protein: CASSFGNTGELFF; CDR3 DNA: TGTGCCAGCAGTTTCGGGAACACCGGGGAGCTGTTTTTT; D gene: -; clone size: -; J gene: TRBJ2-2; V gene: TRBV27
CDR3 protein: CASSLNPASGNYNEQFF; CDR3 DNA: TGTGCCAGCAGTTTAAACCCCGCTAGCGGGAACTACAATGAGCAGTTCTTC; D gene: TRBD2; clone size: -; J gene: TRBJ2-1; V gene: TRBV28
CDR3 protein: CASSPWTGGGQPQHF; CDR3 DNA: TGTGCCAGCAGTCCCTGGACAGGGGGAGGACAGCCCCAGCATTTT; D gene: TRBD1; clone size: -; J gene: TRBJ1-5; V gene: TRBV27
CDR3 protein: CASSPGLIGEQYF; CDR3 DNA: TGTGCCAGCAGCCCCGGACTGATCGGCGAGCAGTACTTC; D gene: -; clone size: -; J gene: TRBJ2-7; V gene: TRBV6-5
CDR3 protein: CASSWGLAGYNEQFF; CDR3 DNA: TGCGCCAGCAGCTGGGGACTAGCGGGGTACAATGAGCAGTTCTTC; D gene: TRBD2; clone size: -; J gene: TRBJ2-1; V gene: TRBV5-1
CDR3 protein: CASSLSRNEQFF; CDR3 DNA: TGTGCCAGCAGCCTTAGTAGGAATGAGCAGTTCTTC; D gene: -; clone size: -; J gene: TRBJ2-1; V gene: TRBV7-9
CDR3 protein: CASSLWTENDNEQFF; CDR3 DNA: TGTGCCAGTAGTTTGTGGACAGAGAATGACAATGAGCAGTTCTTC; D gene: -; clone size: once; J gene: TRBJ2-1; V gene: TRBV19
CDR3 protein: CAWNRGGEEQYF; CDR3 DNA: TGTGCCTGGAATCGCGGGGGGGAAGAGCAGTATTTT; D gene: TRBD2; clone size: -; J gene: TRBJ2-3; V gene: TRBV30
CDR3 protein: CASSYLTGVGNTGELFF; CDR3 DNA: TGTGCCAGCAGCTATTTGACAGGGGTGGGGAACACCGGGGAGCTGTTTTTT; D gene: TRBD1; clone size: -; J gene: TRBJ2-2; V gene: TRBV7-9
CDR3 protein: CASSVAGTASYNEQFF; CDR3 DNA: TGTGCCAGCAGCGTAGCGGGGACTGCGTCCTACAATGAGCAGTTCTTC; D gene: -; clone size: few; J gene: TRBJ2-1; V gene: TRBV9
CDR3 protein: CASSPRANTGELFF; CDR3 DNA: TGCGCCAGCAGCCCCCGTGCGAACACCGGGGAGCTGTTTTTT; D gene: -; clone size: -; J gene: TRBJ2-2; V gene: TRBV4-1
CDR3 protein: CASSLGGEEYF; CDR3 DNA: TGTGCCAGCAGCTTAGGGGGTGAGGAGTACTTC; D gene: -; clone size: -; J gene: TRBJ2-7; V gene: TRBV7-9
CDR3 protein: CASSSGTGDGYTF; CDR3 DNA: TGTGCCAGCAGCTCCGGGACAGGGGATGGCTACACCTTC; D gene: TRBD1; clone size: -; J gene: TRBJ1-2; V gene: TRBV4-2
CDR3 protein: CSVEGGGSSYEQYF; CDR3 DNA: TGCAGCGTCGAGGGGGGAGGGAGCTCCTACGAGCAGTACTTC; D gene: -; clone size: -; J gene: TRBJ2-7; V gene: TRBV29-1
CDR3 protein: CASSTSGGLQETQYF; CDR3 DNA: TGTGCCAGCAGTACTAGCGGGGGCCTCCAAGAGACCCAGTACTTC; D gene: TRBD2; clone size: -; J gene: TRBJ2-5; V gene: TRBV6-5
CDR3 protein: CASSSGQGRYEQYF; CDR3 DNA: TGTGCCAGCAGTTCCGGACAGGGTCGGTACGAGCAGTACTTC; D gene: TRBD1; clone size: -; J gene: TRBJ2-7; V gene: TRBV27
CDR3 protein: CASSPPGAQETQYF; CDR3 DNA: TGTGCCAGCAGTCCCCCGGGTGCCCAAGAGACCCAGTACTTC; D gene: -; clone size: -; J gene: TRBJ2-5; V gene: TRBV28
CDR3 protein: CASSPKGSGRPYGYTF; CDR3 DNA: TGTGCCAGCAGCCCCAAGGGCTCCGGACGACCTTATGGCTACACCTTC; D gene: -; clone size: -; J gene: TRBJ1-2; V gene: TRBV27
CDR3 protein: CASSESSYNEQFF; CDR3 DNA: TGTGCCAGCAGTGAGAGCTCCTACAATGAGCAGTTCTTC; D gene: -; clone size: -; J gene: TRBJ2-1; V gene: TRBV6-5
CDR3 protein: CASSSEGDPRDEQYF; CDR3 DNA: TGTGCCAGCAGCTCGGAAGGGGACCCCAGGGACGAGCAGTACTTC; D gene: -; clone size: once; J gene: TRBJ2-7; V gene: TRBV5-5
CDR3 protein: CASSSLAQTGQNTEAFF; CDR3 DNA: TGTGCCAGCAGTTCCCTGGCCCAAACTGGACAGAACACTGAAGCTTTCTTT; D gene: -; clone size: -; J gene: TRBJ1-1; V gene: TRBV28
CDR3 protein: CASSPGTLSYNEQFF; CDR3 DNA: TGTGCCAGCAGCCCAGGGACCCTCTCCTACAATGAGCAGTTCTTC; D gene: -; clone size: -; J gene: TRBJ2-1; V gene: TRBV7-8
CDR3 protein: CASSALLASGIKETQYF; CDR3 DNA: TGTGCCAGCAGTGCCCTGTTGGCTAGCGGGATAAAAGAGACCCAGTACTTC; D gene: TRBD2; clone size: -; J gene: TRBJ2-5; V gene: TRBV27
CDR3 protein: CSARDRGLQYF; CDR3 DNA: TGCAGTGCTAGAGACAGGGGGCTGCAGTATTTT; D gene: TRBD1; clone size: -; J gene: TRBJ2-3; V gene: TRBV20-1
CDR3 protein: CASSRSGRWSYNEQFF; CDR3 DNA: TGTGCCAGCAGCCGCAGCGGGAGGTGGTCCTACAATGAGCAGTTCTTC; D gene: TRBD2; clone size: -; J gene: TRBJ2-1; V gene: TRBV2
CDR3 protein: CASSLLGGYTEAFF; CDR3 DNA: TGTGCCAGCAGTTTACTAGGGGGCTACACTGAAGCTTTCTTT; D gene: TRBD1; clone size: once; J gene: TRBJ1-1; V gene: TRBV27
CDR3 protein: CASSLSQGADYEQYF; CDR3 DNA: TGTGCCAGCAGCTTATCTCAAGGGGCAGACTACGAGCAGTACTTC; D gene: -; clone size: -; J gene: TRBJ2-7; V gene: TRBV7-8
CDR3 protein: CASSFRASPQFF; CDR3 DNA: TGTGCCAGCAGCTTTCGCGCAAGCCCCCAGTTCTTC; D gene: -; clone size: -; J gene: TRBJ2-1; V gene: TRBV11-2
CDR3 protein: CASSPWGRETQYF; CDR3 DNA: TGTGCCAGCAGCCCCTGGGGGAGAGAGACCCAGTACTTC; D gene: -; clone size: -; J gene: TRBJ2-5; V gene: TRBV9
CDR3 protein: CASSLDGDISYNEQFF; CDR3 DNA: TGTGCCAGCAGCTTAGATGGGGACATCTCCTACAATGAGCAGTTCTTC; D gene: -; clone size: -; J gene: TRBJ2-1; V gene: TRBV11-3
CDR3 protein: CASSAPPWETQYF; CDR3 DNA: TGTGCCAGCAGTGCCCCCCCTTGGGAGACCCAGTACTTC; D gene: -; clone size: -; J gene: TRBJ2-5; V gene: TRBV28
CDR3 protein: CASSLYRETTGELFF; CDR3 DNA: TGCGCCAGCAGCTTGTACCGGGAGACGACCGGGGAGCTGTTTTTT; D gene: -; clone size: -; J gene: TRBJ2-2; V gene: TRBV5-1
CDR3 protein: CASSIPGFTNEKLFF; CDR3 DNA: TGTGCCAGCAGCATCCCGGGTTTCACCAATGAAAAACTGTTTTTT; D gene: -; clone size: -; J gene: TRBJ1-4; V gene: TRBV11-3
CDR3 protein: CASCPGQGFGETQYF; CDR3 DNA: TGCGCCAGTTGCCCCGGGCAGGGTTTCGGGGAGACCCAGTACTTC; D gene: -; clone size: -; J gene: TRBJ2-5; V gene: TRBV4-1
CDR3 protein: CAISESRLAGPTDTQYF; CDR3 DNA: TGTGCCATCAGTGAGTCCCGACTAGCGGGACCGACAGATACGCAGTATTTT; D gene: TRBD2; clone size: -; J gene: TRBJ2-3; V gene: TRBV10-3
CDR3 protein: CASSLRLSANEKLFF; CDR3 DNA: TGTGCCAGCAGTCTTCGGTTGTCGGCTAATGAAAAACTGTTTTTT; D gene: -; clone size: -; J gene: TRBJ1-4; V gene: TRBV28
CDR3 protein: CAWGTGTPEQYF; CDR3 DNA: TGTGCCTGGGGGACAGGGACGCCCGAGCAGTACTTC; D gene: TRBD1; clone size: -; J gene: TRBJ2-7; V gene: TRBV30
CDR3 protein: CASSLGMGEKLFF; CDR3 DNA: TGTGCCAGCAGTTTGGGGATGGGTGAAAAACTGTTTTTT; D gene: -; clone size: -; J gene: TRBJ1-4; V gene: TRBV28
CDR3 protein: CASSWSTGRNEKLFF; CDR3 DNA: TGTGCCAGCAGTTGGTCGACAGGGAGAAATGAAAAACTGTTTTTT; D gene: TRBD1; clone size: -; J gene: TRBJ1-4; V gene: TRBV6-5
CDR3 protein: CASSLVPGSTYNEQFF; CDR3 DNA: TGCGCCAGCAGCTTGGTCCCGGGGTCAACCTACAATGAGCAGTTCTTC; D gene: -; clone size: -; J gene: TRBJ2-1; V gene: TRBV5-1